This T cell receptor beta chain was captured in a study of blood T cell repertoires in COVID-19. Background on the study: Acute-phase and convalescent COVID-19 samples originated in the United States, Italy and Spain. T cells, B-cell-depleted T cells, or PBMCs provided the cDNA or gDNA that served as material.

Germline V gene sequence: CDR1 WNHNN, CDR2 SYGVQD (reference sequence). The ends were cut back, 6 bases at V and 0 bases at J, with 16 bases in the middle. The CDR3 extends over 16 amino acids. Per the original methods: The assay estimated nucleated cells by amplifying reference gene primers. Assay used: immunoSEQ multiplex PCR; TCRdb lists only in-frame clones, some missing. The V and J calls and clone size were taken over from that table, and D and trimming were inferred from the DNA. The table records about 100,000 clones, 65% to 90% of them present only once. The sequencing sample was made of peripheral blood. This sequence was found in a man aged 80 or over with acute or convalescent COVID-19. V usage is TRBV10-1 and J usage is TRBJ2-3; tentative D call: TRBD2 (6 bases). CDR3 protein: CASSPRSGTSTDTQYF. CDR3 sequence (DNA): TGCGCCAGCAGCCCCCGTTCGGGGACTAGCACAGATACGCAGTATTTT.